The clone carrying this T cell receptor (beta chain) was found once. Its antigen is still unknown. Only in-frame clones appear in the TCRdb table, and some are missing; sequencing was by immunoSEQ multiplex PCR. The data show 300,000 to 400,000 clones, roughly 71% seen once. The data belong to a study of cytotoxic CD8 clonotypes in ibrutinib-treated CLL. Study information: Response samples were taken after a median about 12 months of treatment, range 6 to 36. Whole-study results and caveats: Clonality went higher at ibrutinib response and then dropped back toward baseline at progression.

V was cut by 0 bases and J by 10 bases, with 9 bases left in between. Germline V CDR1 and CDR2: SEHNR, FQNEAQ (reference sequence). The CDR3 has 12 amino acids. The starting material was PBMCs, obtained after 36 months of ibrutinib treatment. J is TRBJ1-1 and V is TRBV7-9, with D unclear. The sequence derives from a human donor with chronic lymphocytic leukemia. DNA for the CDR3: TGTGCCAGCAGCTTAGCCGACACGATAGCTTTCTTT. Protein product: CASSLADTIAFF.